The 32 T cell receptor beta chains reported below all come from one sample, sequenced in a study of graft-versus-host responses after intestinal transplantation. Antigen specificity for these receptors is unknown. The repertoire was sequenced with immunoSEQ multiplex PCR; TCRdb's copy has only in-frame clones and lacks some. This table has 80,000 to 100,000 clones, around nine tenths appearing once. Specimen: unstimulated CD4+ T cells sorted from spleen or lymph node cells, collected before intestinal transplant. The source of these receptors is a human donor who received an intestinal transplant.

In this sample, this clone turned up once. This sample includes further DNA sequences coding for the same CDR3. The J gene is TRBJ2-3, the V gene TRBV4-3; the D gene is possibly TRBD2 (6 bases). Per the germline V gene, CDR1 is LGHNA and CDR2 is YSLEER. The CDR3 runs to 14 residues. Trimming cost V 1 base and J 1 base, with 6 bases left between them. Written as DNA, the CDR3 is TGCGCCAGCAGCCAAGCGGGGGGCACAGATACGCAGTATTTT. Protein sequence: CASSQAGGTDTQYF.

This chain connects TRBV30 to TRBJ2-5; 10 nucleotides align to TRBD2. The CDR3 consists of 12 residues. Germline trimming cut 2 bases from V and 10 bases from J; bases unmatched to any gene: 4. Germline values: CDR1 GTSNPN, CDR2 SVGIG (reference sequence). The CDR3 reads CAWSLAGDDQYF. In DNA form, the CDR3 reads TGTGCCTGGAGTCTAGCGGGAGACGACCAGTACTTC.

The chain links TRBV29-1 to TRBJ1-2; D is unclear. With 7 bases removed from V and 6 bases from J, the gap between germline ends came to 15 bases. The CDR3 sequence is 12 residues long. Per the germline V gene, CDR1 is SQVTM and CDR2 is ANQGSEA. The CDR3 region has the DNA TGCAGCGCCTCCAGGAGGGCGGATGGCTACACCTTC. It codes for CSASRRADGYTF.

The V and J genes are TRBV21-1 and TRBJ2-1; TRBD2 reflects the table's D call only, with no check against the DNA. TRBV21-1 is reported as a pseudogene. The CDR3 spans 15 residues. The CDR3 DNA reads TGTGCCAGCAGTGTAAGCGGGGGATCCTACAATGAGCAGTTCTTC. It encodes CASSVSGGSYNEQFF.

The rearrangement uses TRBV11-2 and TRBJ1-4; D uncertain. The CDR3 covers 13 residues. With 6 bases removed from V and 4 bases from J, the gap between germline ends came to 9 bases. Germline assignment: CDR1 SGHAT and CDR2 FQNNGV. DNA of the CDR3: TGTGCCAGCAGGGGCCAGGATAATGAAAAACTGTTTTTT. Translated, it gives CASRGQDNEKLFF.

The V gene is TRBV5-1, the J gene TRBJ1-2, with 7 bases that match TRBD1. This CDR3 comprises 13 residues. Germline-derived CDR1 and CDR2 are SGHRS and YFSETQ. With V trimmed by 7 bases and J by 7 bases, 10 bases remained unmatched. CDR3 protein: CASGTDPDFGYTF. In nucleotides, the CDR3 is TGCGCCAGCGGGACAGACCCTGATTTTGGCTACACCTTC.

The gene calls are TRBV6-5 and TRBJ2-6; D is undetermined. The germline V gene has CDR1 MNHEY and CDR2 SVGAGI. The CDR3 is made up of 15 amino acids. V was clipped by 6 bases and J by 0 bases, with 9 bases between them. CDR3 DNA sequence: TGTGCCAGCAGGCCTAACTTCTCTGGGGCCAACGTCCTGACTTTC. Translated, it gives CASRPNFSGANVLTF.

The chain joins TRBV6-6 to TRBJ2-1; a weak D match, TRBD2 (6 bases). Germline loops: CDR1 MNHNY, CDR2 SVGAGI (reference sequence). V was pared by 6 bases and J by 2 bases, with 14 bases between. This CDR3 is 15 amino acids long. CDR3 nucleotide sequence: TGTGCCAGCAGAGATAGCGGACGTACCTACAATGAGCAGTTCTTC. It specifies CASRDSGRTYNEQFF.

The chain couples TRBV29-1 to TRBJ1-3, with a weak D call TRBD1 (6 bases). The CDR3 has 14 amino acids. CDR1 and CDR2 (germline): SQVTM, ANQGSEA. The germline V and J ends were trimmed by 1 base and 3 bases, with 10 bases remaining between them. The CDR3 nucleotides are TGCAGCGTTGAAGCGACAGGTCTTGGAAACACCATATATTTT. It codes for CSVEATGLGNTIYF.

The chain links TRBV20-1 to TRBJ2-5; D ambiguous. Germline CDR1 reads DFQATT; CDR2 reads SNEGSKA (reference sequence). Trimming stripped 7 bases from V and 7 bases from J, with 4 bases between. The CDR3 sequence is 8 residues long. The CDR3 DNA reads as TGCAGTGGAGGGACCCAGTACTTC. Its translation is CSGGTQYF.

The V gene is TRBV7-2, the J gene TRBJ2-5; tentatively, D is TRBD2 (5 bases). The CDR3 extends over 14 amino acids. V dropped 7 bases and J dropped 2 bases, with 14 bases sitting between them. The germline CDR1 and CDR2 sequences are SGHTA and FQGNSA. The CDR3 spells CASTILDLQETQYF. The CDR3 region has the DNA TGTGCCAGCACCATCCTGGACTTACAAGAGACCCAGTACTTC.

The rearrangement links TRBV11-2 to TRBJ2-7; D gene uncertain. Trimming removed 0 bases at V and 0 bases at J, with 15 bases between. Germline V gene lookup returns CDR1 SGHAT and CDR2 FQNNGV. The CDR3 loop spans 17 amino acids. CDR3 sequence (DNA): TGTGCCAGCAGCTTAGATCCCGTATTACCGAGCTCCTACGAGCAGTACTTC. Protein sequence: CASSLDPVLPSSYEQYF.

The V and J genes are TRBV5-4 and TRBJ2-7; tentative D call: TRBD2 (5 bases). Trimming shortened V by 3 bases and J by 6 bases, and 16 bases separated the two germline ends. The germline V gene has CDR1 SGHNT and CDR2 YYREEE (reference sequence). This CDR3 spans 14 amino acids. The CDR3 DNA sequence: TGTGCCAGCAGCTCGTCTAGCAGGAATAGCGAGCAGTACTTC. Translated: CASSSSSRNSEQYF.

The chain employs TRBV5-4 and TRBJ1-1; 7 bases agree with TRBD1. J was trimmed by 6 bases and V by 0 bases; bases with no gene match: 2. Germline V gene sequence: CDR1 SGHNT, CDR2 YYREEE (reference sequence). CDR3 length: 13 residues. The CDR3 is CASSLGQGPEAFF. The DNA of the CDR3 is TGTGCCAGCAGCTTGGGACAGGGACCTGAAGCTTTCTTT.

V and J are TRBV4-2 and TRBJ2-1, with 8 bases matching TRBD2. The trim removed 0 bases at V and 7 bases at J, leaving 11 bases unmatched. CDR3 length: 17 residues. From germline, CDR1 is LGHNA and CDR2 YNFKEQ. The CDR3 sequence: CASSQDPPAGVLNEQFF. DNA of the CDR3: TGTGCCAGCAGCCAAGATCCCCCAGCGGGAGTTCTAAATGAGCAGTTCTTC.

V and J are TRBV5-6 and TRBJ1-3; 9 positions match TRBD1. Per germline, CDR1 SGHDT and CDR2 YYEEEE. V shed 6 bases, J shed 2 bases, and the junction held 3 bases outside the gene matches. The CDR3 contains 14 residues. The CDR3 DNA sequence: TGTGCCAGCATCCGACAGGGGGCTGGAAACACCATATATTTT. As protein: CASIRQGAGNTIYF.

The genes are TRBV12-5 and TRBJ2-1, with 14 bases fitting TRBD2. The CDR3 is 17 residues long. The germline V gene encodes CDR1 LGHNT and CDR2 FRNRAP. V gave up 6 bases and J gave up 3 bases; unmatched junction bases: 7. CDR3 protein: CASGLTSGRAVYNEQFF. The CDR3 nucleotides read TGTGCTAGTGGCCTGACTAGCGGGAGGGCCGTCTACAATGAGCAGTTCTTC.

Here the CDR3 DNA reads TGCAGCGCAGGAGGGACGGACGGGAGCGAGCAGTACTTC. It encodes CSAGGTDGSEQYF. V is TRBV29-1 and J is TRBJ2-7; maybe TRBD2 (6 bases). The germline V gene encodes CDR1 SQVTM and CDR2 ANQGSEA. Trimming shortened V by 7 bases and J by 6 bases, and 19 bases separated the two germline ends. This CDR3 has 13 residues.

The CDR3 loop reads CASSPTSVNYNEQFF. CDR3 coding DNA: TGTGCCAGCTCACCAACTAGCGTAAACTACAATGAGCAGTTCTTC. The V and J genes are TRBV18 and TRBJ2-1; 7 positions agree with TRBD2. The CDR3 is 15 residues long. Germline V gene sequence: CDR1 KGHSH, CDR2 LQKENI. V was clipped by 2 bases and J by 3 bases; unmatched bases: 4.

The chain joins TRBV28 to TRBJ2-7; 8 nucleotides line up with TRBD2. V lost 7 bases to trimming and J lost 5 bases; unmatched junction nucleotides: 16. The CDR3 runs 16 residues. CDR1 and CDR2 from the germline V gene are MDHEN and SYDVKM. Written as DNA, the CDR3 is TGTGCCAGCACGGGGCAAAGCGGGAGTGGTTTACACGAGCAGTACTTC. It encodes CASTGQSGSGLHEQYF.

A single count supports this clone. This chain uses TRBV2 with TRBJ1-1; TRBD1 agrees at 9 bases. The CDR3 sequence is 16 residues long. With V trimmed by 3 bases and J by 1 base, 6 bases remained unmatched. Germline lookup yields CDR1 SNHLY and CDR2 FYNNEI. The CDR3 nucleotides read TGTGCCAGCAGTGACTTCGGGACAGGGCCGAACACTGAAGCTTTCTTT. It encodes CASSDFGTGPNTEAFF.

V usage is TRBV7-9 and J usage is TRBJ2-3, with 8 bases aligning to TRBD2. The V and J ends lost 3 bases and 7 bases, in that order; junction bases with no gene match: 3. CDR1 SEHNR and CDR2 FQNEAQ come from the germline V gene (reference sequence). The CDR3 contains 13 residues. As DNA, the CDR3 is TGTGCCAGCAGCTTGCCTAGCGGGTATACGCAGTATTTT. It encodes CASSLPSGYTQYF. The whole variable domain, remainder taken from reference TRBV7-9 and TRBJ2-3, is DTGVSQNPRHKITKRGQNVTFRCDPISEHNRLYWYRQTLGQGPEFLTYFQNEAQLEKSRLLSDRFSAERPKGSFSTLEIQRTEQGDSAMYLCASSLPSGYTQYFGPGTRLTVL.

This chain uses TRBV6-1 with TRBJ2-7; TRBD2 aligns across 9 bases. The CDR3 consists of 16 residues. Trimming at V came to 1 base and at J to 7 bases, leaving 11 bases not matched to a gene. Germline CDR1 is MNHNS and CDR2 is SASEGT. As DNA, the CDR3 is TGTGCCAGCAGTGAAGGACTAGCGGAGGGTCTGAGGGAGCAGTACTTC. This sequence encodes CASSEGLAEGLREQYF.

This rearrangement joins TRBV6-1 to TRBJ1-2, with D possibly matching TRBD1 (6 bases). The CDR3 is 14 amino acids. Germline V gene sequence: CDR1 MNHNS, CDR2 SASEGT. Deletions cut 5 bases from V and 8 bases from J, with 18 bases between. DNA of the CDR3: TGTGCCAGCAGTCCGTACAGGGCTCAGGGGGGCTACACCTTC. It codes for CASSPYRAQGGYTF.

This clone appeared a single time. This chain uses TRBV7-2 with TRBJ2-7; TRBD2 agrees at 9 bases. The length of the CDR3 is 15 residues. With 1 base clipped from V and 5 bases from J, the junction kept 6 bases outside the gene matches. Looked up from germline, CDR1 is SGHTA and CDR2 is FQGNSA. CDR3 in DNA: TGTGCCAGCAGCTTAGTCTCCGGGACTAGCCACGAGCAGTACTTC. Translating it yields CASSLVSGTSHEQYF.

The rearrangement joins TRBV4-3 to TRBJ2-3; 8 nucleotides line up with TRBD2. V shed 3 bases, J shed 4 bases, and the junction held 15 bases outside the gene matches. The CDR3 loop spans 18 amino acids. Germline V gene lookup returns CDR1 LGHNA and CDR2 YSLEER. The CDR3 DNA is TGCGCCAGCAGCCAGACGACACCAAAAGCGGGGGTAGCAGATACGCAGTATTTT. Protein sequence: CASSQTTPKAGVADTQYF.

The rearrangement uses TRBV4-2 and TRBJ2-2; 8 bases match TRBD2. Germline V lookup: CDR1 LGHNA, CDR2 YNFKEQ. The CDR3 sequence is 18 residues long. The V and J ends lost 4 bases and 0 bases, in that order; junction bases with no gene match: 10. CDR3 coding DNA: TGTGCCAGCAGCCGGGATGGAGCGGGGGCCTCGAACACCGGGGAGCTGTTTTTT. Its translation: CASSRDGAGASNTGELFF.

This rearrangement joins TRBV30 to TRBJ1-1; the D is unclear. From germline, CDR1 is GTSNPN and CDR2 SVGIG (reference sequence). The CDR3 totals 13 residues. V gave up 5 bases and J gave up 0 bases, with 10 bases separating them. CDR3 coding DNA: TGTGCCTGGGCCACGGCGGTGAACACTGAAGCTTTCTTT. Translated: CAWATAVNTEAFF.

The V and J genes are TRBV14 and TRBJ2-5; D gene ambiguous. V was pared by 0 bases and J by 4 bases, with 9 bases between. The CDR3 runs to 14 residues. The V gene's germline CDR1 is SGHDN and CDR2 FVKESK. The CDR3 spells CASSQDRFRETQYF. CDR3 in DNA: TGTGCCAGCAGCCAAGACAGGTTCCGAGAGACCCAGTACTTC.

This chain joins TRBV5-1 and TRBJ1-6; D is possibly TRBD1 (5 bases). This CDR3 has 14 amino acids. CDR1 is SGHRS and CDR2 is YFSETQ in the germline V gene. Trimming stripped 4 bases from V and 7 bases from J, with 12 bases between. The CDR3 DNA reads TGCGCCAGCAGCACCTGGGGGGGGAATTCACCCCTCCACTTT. Amino acids: CASSTWGGNSPLHF.

The chain recombines TRBV2 with TRBJ2-5, with D possibly TRBD2 on 6 matching bases. Looked up from germline, CDR1 is SNHLY and CDR2 is FYNNEI. This CDR3 spans 16 amino acids. Trimming cost V 9 bases and J 1 base, with 21 bases left between them. The CDR3 reads CASRDWAGTPQETQYF. CDR3 coding DNA: TGTGCCAGTAGAGACTGGGCGGGGACGCCCCAAGAGACCCAGTACTTC.

The rearrangement links TRBV6-1 to TRBJ2-7; TRBD1 matches 9 bases. CDR1 MNHNS and CDR2 SASEGT come from the germline V gene. The CDR3 totals 14 residues. Losses at the gene ends were 6 bases for V and 8 bases for J; bases not matched to a gene: 11. The CDR3 loop reads CASSPGTGFFKQYF. The CDR3 DNA reads TGTGCCAGCAGCCCCGGGACAGGGTTTTTCAAGCAGTACTTC.